This TCR beta chain was documented in a study of PD-1 blockade in mismatch repair-deficient tumors. Study details: All were previously treated, progressing patients with approximately 11 mismatch repair-deficient cancer types.

Sequencing was performed with immunoSEQ multiplex PCR; in TCRdb, only in-frame clones are kept and a portion is missing. In the table there are about 130,000 clones, about 88% of which are singletons. Study-wide results and limits: After pembrolizumab, tumor-resident clones rose rapidly, then generally contracted before radiologic responses.

Worth noting for this clone: Its antigen remains unknown.

Germline CDR1 and CDR2: MNHEY and SMNVEV (reference sequence). The CDR3 extends over 13 amino acids. Trimming removed 3 bases from V and 6 bases from J, with 10 bases in between. The TCR-sequenced patients were three responders to pembrolizumab. The clonotype comes from an adult with mismatch repair-deficient cancer. Source: peripheral blood, taken 72 weeks after starting pembrolizumab. The rearrangement joins TRBV27 to TRBJ2-3; D uncertain. In DNA, the CDR3 is TGTGCCAGCAGTTTGGTCCCCGGGGATACGCAGTATTTT. Its protein product is CASSLVPGDTQYF.